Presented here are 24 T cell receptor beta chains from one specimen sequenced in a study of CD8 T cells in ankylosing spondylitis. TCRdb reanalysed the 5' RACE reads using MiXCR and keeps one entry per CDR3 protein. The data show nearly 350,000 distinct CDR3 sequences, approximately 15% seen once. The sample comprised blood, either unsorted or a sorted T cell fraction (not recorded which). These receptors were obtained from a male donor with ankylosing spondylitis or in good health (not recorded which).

The CDR3 here is CASSLAFLVDSYNEQFF. Written as DNA, the CDR3 is TGTGCCAGCAGCTTGGCCTTCCTAGTTGACTCCTACAATGAGCAGTTCTTC. This sequence joins TRBV5-6 and TRBJ2-1, with D uncertain. CDR3 length equals 17 residues. The V and J ends lost 0 bases and 0 bases respectively, with 13 bases between them. Germline V gives CDR1 SGHDT, CDR2 YYEEEE.

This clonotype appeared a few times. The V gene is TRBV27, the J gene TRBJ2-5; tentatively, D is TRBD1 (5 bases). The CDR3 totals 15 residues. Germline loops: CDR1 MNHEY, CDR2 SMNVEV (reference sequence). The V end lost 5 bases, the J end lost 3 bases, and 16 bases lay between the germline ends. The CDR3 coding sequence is TGTGCCAGCAGTATGTTTGGGGCAGCCAAAGAGACCCAGTACTTC. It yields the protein CASSMFGAAKETQYF.

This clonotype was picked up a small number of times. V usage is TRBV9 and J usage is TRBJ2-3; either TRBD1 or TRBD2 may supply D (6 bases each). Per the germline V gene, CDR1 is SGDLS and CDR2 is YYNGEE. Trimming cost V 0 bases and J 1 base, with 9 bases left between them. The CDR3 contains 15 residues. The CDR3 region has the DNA TGTGCCAGCAGCGTAGGGGGGGCAGGCACAGATACGCAGTATTTT. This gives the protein CASSVGGAGTDTQYF.

CDR3: CASSSGPSNEQFF. Here the CDR3 DNA reads TGCGCCAGCAGCTCTGGACCGAGTAATGAGCAGTTCTTC. This chain joins TRBV5-1 and TRBJ2-1; D call uncertain. The length of the CDR3 is 13 residues. V lost 3 bases and J lost 7, with 11 bases in between. The germline V gene has CDR1 SGHRS and CDR2 YFSETQ.

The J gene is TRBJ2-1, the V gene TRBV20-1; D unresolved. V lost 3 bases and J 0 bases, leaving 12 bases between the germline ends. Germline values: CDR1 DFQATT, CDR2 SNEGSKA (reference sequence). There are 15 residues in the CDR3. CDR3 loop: CSASLGSPSYNEQFF. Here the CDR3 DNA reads TGCAGTGCTAGCCTCGGGTCGCCCTCCTACAATGAGCAGTTCTTC.

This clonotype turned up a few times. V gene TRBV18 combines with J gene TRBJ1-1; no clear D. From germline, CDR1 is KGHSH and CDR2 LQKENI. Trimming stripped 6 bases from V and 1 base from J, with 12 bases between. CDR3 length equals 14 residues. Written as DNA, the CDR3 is TGTGCCAGCTCCGAGGGAGTGGGGAACACTGAAGCTTTCTTT. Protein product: CASSEGVGNTEAFF.

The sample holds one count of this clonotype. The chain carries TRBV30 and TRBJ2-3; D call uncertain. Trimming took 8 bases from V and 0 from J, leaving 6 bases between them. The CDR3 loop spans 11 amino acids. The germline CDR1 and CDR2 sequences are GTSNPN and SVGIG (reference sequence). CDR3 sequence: CALRSTDTQYF. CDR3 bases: TGTGCCCTACGCAGCACAGATACGCAGTATTTT.

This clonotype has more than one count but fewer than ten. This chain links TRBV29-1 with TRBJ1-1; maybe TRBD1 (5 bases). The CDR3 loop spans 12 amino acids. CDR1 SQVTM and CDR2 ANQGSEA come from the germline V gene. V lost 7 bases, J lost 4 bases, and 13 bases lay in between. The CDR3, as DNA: TGCAGCGGCTGGGCCGGGGGCACTGAAGCTTTCTTT. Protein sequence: CSGWAGGTEAFF. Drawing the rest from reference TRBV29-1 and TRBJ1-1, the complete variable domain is SAVISQKPSRDICQRGTSLTIQCQVDSQVTMMFWYRQQPGQSLTLIATANQGSEATYESGFVIDKFPISRPNLTFSTLTVSNMSPEDSSIYLCSGWAGGTEAFFGQGTRLTVV.

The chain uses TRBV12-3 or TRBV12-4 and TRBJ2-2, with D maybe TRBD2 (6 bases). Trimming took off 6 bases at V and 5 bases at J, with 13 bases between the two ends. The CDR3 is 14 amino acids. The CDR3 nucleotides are TGTGCCAGCAGGAAAATCGGGAGTACCGGGGAGCTGTTTTTT. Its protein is CASRKIGSTGELFF.

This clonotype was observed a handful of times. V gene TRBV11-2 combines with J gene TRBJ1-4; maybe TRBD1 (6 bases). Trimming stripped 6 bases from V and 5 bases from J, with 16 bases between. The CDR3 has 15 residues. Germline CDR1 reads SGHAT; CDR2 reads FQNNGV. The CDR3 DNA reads TGTGCCAGCAGTTTAACACAGGGAGGGAATGAAAAACTGTTTTTT. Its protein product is CASSLTQGGNEKLFF. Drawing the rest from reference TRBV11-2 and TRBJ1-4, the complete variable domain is EAGVAQSPRYKIIEKRQSVAFWCNPISGHATLYWYQQILGQGPKLLIQFQNNGVVDDSQLPKDRFSAERLKGVDSTLKIQPAKLEDSAVYLCASSLTQGGNEKLFFGSGTQLSVL.

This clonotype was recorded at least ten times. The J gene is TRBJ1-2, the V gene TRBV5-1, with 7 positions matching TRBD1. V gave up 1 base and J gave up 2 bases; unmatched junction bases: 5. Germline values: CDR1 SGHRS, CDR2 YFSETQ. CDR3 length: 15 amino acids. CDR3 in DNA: TGCGCCAGCAGCTTGACCGGACAGGTGAACTATGGCTACACCTTC. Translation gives CASSLTGQVNYGYTF.

The CDR3 reads CSATTSYGYTF. As DNA, the CDR3 is TGCAGTGCTACGACAAGCTATGGCTACACCTTC. The chain has TRBV20-1 and TRBJ1-2; D is undetermined. CDR3 size: 11 residues. V gave up 4 bases and J gave up 4 bases, with 7 bases separating them. Germline CDR1 reads DFQATT; CDR2 reads SNEGSKA (reference sequence).

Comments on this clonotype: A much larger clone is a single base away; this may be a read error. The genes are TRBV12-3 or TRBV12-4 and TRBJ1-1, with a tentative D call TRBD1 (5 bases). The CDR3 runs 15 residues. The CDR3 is CGSSLEGSINTEAFF. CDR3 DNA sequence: TGTGGCAGCAGTTTAGAGGGGAGTATAAACACTGAAGCTTTCTTT.

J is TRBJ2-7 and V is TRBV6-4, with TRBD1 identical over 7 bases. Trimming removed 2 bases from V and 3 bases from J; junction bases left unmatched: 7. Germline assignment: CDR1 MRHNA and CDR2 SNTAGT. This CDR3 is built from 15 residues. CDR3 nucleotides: TGTGCCAGCAGTGACCCTTCGACAGGGAACTACGAGCAGTACTTC. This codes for CASSDPSTGNYEQYF.

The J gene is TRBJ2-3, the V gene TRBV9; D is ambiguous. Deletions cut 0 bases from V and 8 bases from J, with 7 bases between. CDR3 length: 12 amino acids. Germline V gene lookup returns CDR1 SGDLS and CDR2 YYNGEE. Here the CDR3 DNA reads TGTGCCAGCAGCGTAGTAAGGGCTACGCAGTATTTT. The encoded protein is CASSVVRATQYF.

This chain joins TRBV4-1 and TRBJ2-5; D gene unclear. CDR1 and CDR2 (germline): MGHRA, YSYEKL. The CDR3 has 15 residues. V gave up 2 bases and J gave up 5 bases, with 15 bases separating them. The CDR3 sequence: CASSQLGLPRETQYF. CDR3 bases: TGCGCCAGCAGCCAATTGGGCCTCCCCAGGGAGACCCAGTACTTC.

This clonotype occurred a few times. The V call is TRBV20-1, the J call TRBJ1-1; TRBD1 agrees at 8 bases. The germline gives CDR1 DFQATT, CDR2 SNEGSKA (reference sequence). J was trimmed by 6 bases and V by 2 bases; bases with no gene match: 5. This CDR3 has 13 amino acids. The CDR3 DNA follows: TGCAGTGCTAGACAGGACAGGGTCCCTGAAGCTTTCTTT. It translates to CSARQDRVPEAFF.

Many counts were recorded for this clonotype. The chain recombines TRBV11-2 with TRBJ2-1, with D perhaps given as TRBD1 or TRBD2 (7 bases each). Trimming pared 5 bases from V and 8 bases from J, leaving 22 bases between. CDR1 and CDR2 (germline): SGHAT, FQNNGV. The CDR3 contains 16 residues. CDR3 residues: CASSTQGGAGFDEQFF. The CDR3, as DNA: TGTGCCAGCAGCACCCAGGGGGGGGCCGGTTTCGATGAGCAGTTCTTC.

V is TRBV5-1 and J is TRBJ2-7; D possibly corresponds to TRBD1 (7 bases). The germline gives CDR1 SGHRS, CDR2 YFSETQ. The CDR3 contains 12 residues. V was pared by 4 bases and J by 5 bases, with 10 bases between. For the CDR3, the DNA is TGCGCCAGCAGCGTCAGGGGGGACGAGCAGTACTTC. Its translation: CASSVRGDEQYF.

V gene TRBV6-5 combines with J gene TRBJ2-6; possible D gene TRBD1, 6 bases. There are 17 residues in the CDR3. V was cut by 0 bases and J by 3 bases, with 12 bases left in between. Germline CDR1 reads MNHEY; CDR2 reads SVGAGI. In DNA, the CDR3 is TGTGCCAGCAGTTACTCGATAGGCAGGGGTGGGGCCAACGTCCTGACTTTC. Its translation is CASSYSIGRGGANVLTF.

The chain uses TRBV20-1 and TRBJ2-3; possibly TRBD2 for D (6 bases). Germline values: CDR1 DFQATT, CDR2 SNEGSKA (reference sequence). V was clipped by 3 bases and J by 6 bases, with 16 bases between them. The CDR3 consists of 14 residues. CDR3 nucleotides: TGCAGTGCTAGCGGGAGCCCGGGATTGGATACGCAGTATTTT. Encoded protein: CSASGSPGLDTQYF.

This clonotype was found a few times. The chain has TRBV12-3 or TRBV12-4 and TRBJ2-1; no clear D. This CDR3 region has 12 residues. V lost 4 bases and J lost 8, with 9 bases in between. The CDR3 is CASSSRWDEQFF. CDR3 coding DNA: TGTGCCAGCAGTTCCCGGTGGGATGAGCAGTTCTTC.

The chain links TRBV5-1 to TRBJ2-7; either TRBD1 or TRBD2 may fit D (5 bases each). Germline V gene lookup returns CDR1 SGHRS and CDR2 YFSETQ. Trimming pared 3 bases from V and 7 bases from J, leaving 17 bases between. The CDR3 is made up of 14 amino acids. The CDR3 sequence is CASSWSRGVGEQYF. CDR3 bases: TGCGCCAGCAGCTGGTCGAGGGGCGTGGGGGAGCAGTACTTC.

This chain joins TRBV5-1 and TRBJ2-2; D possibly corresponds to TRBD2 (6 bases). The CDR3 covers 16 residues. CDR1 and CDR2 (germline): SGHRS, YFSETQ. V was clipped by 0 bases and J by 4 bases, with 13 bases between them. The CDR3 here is CASSLEVRRGTGELFF. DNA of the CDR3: TGCGCCAGCAGCTTGGAGGTTCGGCGGGGCACCGGGGAGCTGTTTTTT.